A single TCR beta chain is shown here with its context. The target of this receptor is not known. No qualities accompany the bases; no much larger clone lies one base away. The data belong to a study of T cell repertoires in aging, cancer and after chemotherapy (dated by TCRdb to about 2019). As for the study more broadly: Six donor age groups were covered, ranging from 30 or younger up to 70 or older, and each group contained at least three individuals. TCR repertoires from healthy donor controls were recorded over periods of several months to years and showed clear clonal overlap between repeated samplings. Several million TCR reads were contained in the full dataset. The study profiled peripheral blood TCR beta repertoires from healthy donors and cancer patients to examine immunoaging and T cell reconstitution after chemotherapy. The cohort comprised 200 to 250 cancer patients, more than 85 with hematological and approximately 120 with solid cancers, plus 95 healthy donors as a reference group.

Multiplex touch-down PCR with a mixed TRB-A/B primer pool was used to amplify rearranged TRB sequences covering the V, D and J segments. Illumina adapters and sample indices were attached to the amplicons in two consecutive PCR reactions using Phusion HS II polymerase. After gel purification with the NucleoSpin Gel and PCR Clean-up kit, the amplicons were checked using Qubit and an Agilent 2100 Bioanalyzer. Sequencing of the libraries was done on an Illumina MiSeq with paired-end, single-indexed 600-cycle runs. In the source study's methods: TRB sequences were processed with MiXCR versions 2.12 and 3.0.5. Each unique CDR3 nucleotide sequence was treated as one clone, and only productive sequences with two or more reads were kept. Shannon diversity, evenness, clonality (one minus evenness), and alpha-parameterized diversity profiles from alpha 0 to 5 were included as repertoire metrics. The IGoR algorithm was used to calculate generation probabilities for clones in the paired samples taken before and after chemotherapy. TCRdb reran the public reads through fastp at Q25 and MiXCR, keeping productive beta chains. Rows are combined by CDR3 protein, so each entry shows the most common genes and DNA. TCRdb's processing, not the authors', yielded these V and J calls. This sample comprises 10,000 to 13,000 distinct CDR3 sequences, 32% of them detected only once. The ten largest clones take up 2.5% to 4% of the sample.

What the research found in general, with its limitations: In healthy donors, the drop in TCR diversity with age came mainly from a loss of richness, whereas in cancer patients a loss of evenness also played a part. Compared with age-matched healthy donors, untreated patients with either hematological or solid cancers had significantly lower TCR diversity in the blood along with higher clonality. According to the authors, the repertoire data do not permit conclusions about immunological memory after chemotherapy. Median generation probability increased over the chemotherapy interval in both cancer cohorts, suggesting repertoire reconstitution through rebound thymic output.

TCR beta rearrangements were amplified from genomic DNA isolated from peripheral blood, not from sorted cells or RNA. V is shortened by 3 bases, J by 5 bases, and the region joining them spans 13 bases. From the cysteine up to the phenylalanine, the CDR3 has a length of 13 residues. Of the read, only the CDR3 DNA is kept; its 39 bases are in frame from base 1. The germline V gene (reference sequence) provides CDR1 GTSNPN and CDR2 SVGIG. The chain couples TRBV30 to TRBJ1-1, with the identity of the D gene unclear. The clonotype comes from a human donor in good health. The sequenced material came from blood. This receptor has the CDR3 CAWRRDFRTEAFF. The nucleotide sequence reads TGTGCCTGGAGGCGGGATTTTCGGACTGAAGCTTTCTTT. With the portions outside the CDR3 filled from the reference TRBV30 and TRBJ1-1 genes, the complete variable region becomes SQTIHQWPATLVQPVGSPLSLECTVEGTSNPNLYWYRQAAGRGLQLLFYSVGIGQISSEVPQNLSASRPQDRQFILSSKKLLLSDSGFYLCAWRRDFRTEAFFGQGTRLTVV.